This T cell receptor (beta chain) was obtained from a study of blood T cell repertoires in COVID-19. In the study overall: The United States, Italy and Spain supplied acute and convalescent COVID-19 samples.

Libraries were prepared by immunoSEQ multiplex PCR; TCRdb keeps only in-frame clonotypes and omits some of them. The sample includes a few hundred thousand clones, 88% of them seen just once. V was clipped by 1 base and J by 3 bases, with 10 bases between them. The CDR3 loop spans 14 amino acids. Germline lookup yields CDR1 SGHNT and CDR2 YYREEE (reference sequence). This clone was seen once. The cohort comprised adults aged about 18 to 100 years residing in about 25 US areas. This clonotype was sampled from a woman aged 40 to 55 with acute COVID-19. The chain combines TRBV5-4 with TRBJ1-1; D possibly corresponds to TRBD1 (5 bases). The sequenced sample consisted of PBMCs or T cells enriched from blood (not recorded which). CDR3 protein: CASSLQGLHTEAFF. CDR3 coding DNA: TGTGCCAGCAGCTTGCAGGGTCTTCACACTGAAGCTTTCTTT.